These 2 T cell receptor beta chains were sequenced from one sample in a study of blood T cell repertoires in COVID-19. Using immunoSEQ multiplex PCR, the repertoire was profiled, and TCRdb retains in-frame clones only, with some absent. The profile shows approximately 120,000 clones, 75% to 90% of them singletons. Sequenced: peripheral blood. These receptors were obtained from a human donor with acute or convalescent COVID-19. The donor label of this sample is uncertain.

The chain couples TRBV6-5 to TRBJ1-1; D unresolved. Germline V gene sequence: CDR1 MNHEY, CDR2 SVGAGI. The CDR3 sequence is 14 residues long. Trimming took off 5 bases at V and 4 bases at J, with 14 bases between the two ends. CDR3 coding DNA: TGTGCCAGCAGTACCCCCCGCCGAGGCACTGAAGCTTTCTTT. Its protein product is CASSTPRRGTEAFF.

V gene TRBV4-3 combines with J gene TRBJ2-1; the match to TRBD2 covers 13 bases. CDR1 LGHNA and CDR2 YSLEER come from the germline V gene. With V trimmed by 3 bases and J by 7 bases, 15 bases remained unmatched. The CDR3 contains 19 residues. The CDR3 DNA reads TGCGCCAGCAGCCATCGCTACGTACTAGCGGGAGGGCGGGGGAATGAGCAGTTCTTC. Protein product: CASSHRYVLAGGRGNEQFF.